This TCR beta chain emerged from a study of shared clonotypes between healthy human individuals. Study observations and caveats: The study generally estimated greater richness for naive than memory subsets.

A word on this clone: Its antigen is unknown.

All donors qualified as healthy HIV-negative adults and had experienced no recent acute infections or vaccinations. Libraries were prepared by immunoSEQ multiplex PCR; TCRdb keeps only in-frame clonotypes and omits some of them. The data contain about 680,000 clones, around 73% of them singletons. This CDR3 spans 15 amino acids. Germline CDR1 SEHNR, CDR2 FQNEAQ (reference sequence). J was trimmed by 1 base and V by 1 base; bases with no gene match: 0. The chain employs TRBV7-9 and TRBJ1-5, with 8 nucleotides matching TRBD1. This TCR was recovered from a woman younger than 45 in good health. The sample was memory CD4+ T cells sorted from blood. Subset in this sample: CD45RA-negative fraction. As DNA, the CDR3 is TGTGCCAGCAGCTTAGGGACAGGGAGCAATCAGCCCCAGCATTTT. Its protein product is CASSLGTGSNQPQHF.